This T cell receptor (beta chain) is drawn from a study of regulatory T cells in long-lasting Graves disease. Library construction for TCR beta used iRepertoire HTBI primers and Arm-PCR of CDR3 regions. TCRdb fed the multiplex PCR reads into MiXCR, producing one record per CDR3 protein. The table includes 350,000 to 400,000 distinct CDR3 sequences, 16% detected once. Germline lookup yields CDR1 LGHDT and CDR2 YNNKEL (reference sequence). CDR3 length: 16 residues. Deletions cut 0 bases from V and 3 bases from J, with 15 bases between. The sample's time point: newly diagnosed GD, antithyroid drugs for less than 3 months. Making the TCR library involved RNA that had been extracted from PBMCs. The diagnosis of Graves' disease used American Thyroid Association guidelines. The sample holds many counts of this clonotype. In addition, the sample was reused for a study of T cells in Graves' hyperthyroidism and ophthalmopathy.

The source of this sequence is a woman younger than 30 with Graves disease. The sequencing here drew on peripheral blood mononuclear cells (PBMCs), taken at new diagnosis, from a patient treated with antithyroid drugs. The chain recombines TRBV3-1 with TRBJ2-7, with D unclear. For the CDR3, the DNA is TGTGCCAGCAGCCAAGACTGGCCTAGGCCAAACTACGAGCAGTACTTC. Amino acids: CASSQDWPRPNYEQYF.